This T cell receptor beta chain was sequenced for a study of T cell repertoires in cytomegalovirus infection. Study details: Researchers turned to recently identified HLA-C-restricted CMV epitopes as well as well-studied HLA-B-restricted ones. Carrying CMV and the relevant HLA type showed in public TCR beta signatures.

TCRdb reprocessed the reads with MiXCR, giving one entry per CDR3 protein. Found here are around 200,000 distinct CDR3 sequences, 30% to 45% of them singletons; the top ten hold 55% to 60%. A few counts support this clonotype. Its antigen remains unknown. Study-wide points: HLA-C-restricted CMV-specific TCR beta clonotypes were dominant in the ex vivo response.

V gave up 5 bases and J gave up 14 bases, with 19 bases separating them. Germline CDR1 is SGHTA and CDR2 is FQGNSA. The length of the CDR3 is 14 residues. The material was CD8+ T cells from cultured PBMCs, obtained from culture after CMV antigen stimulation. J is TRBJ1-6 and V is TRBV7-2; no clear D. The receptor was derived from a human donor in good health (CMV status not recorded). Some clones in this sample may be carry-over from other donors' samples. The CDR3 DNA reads TGTGCCAGCAGCCGACCGTCCGGGCCGACAACCCTCCACTTT. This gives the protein CASSRPSGPTTLHF.